The next 27 T cell receptor beta chains were all read from a single sample in a study of blood T cell repertoires in COVID-19. Repertoires were generated with immunoSEQ multiplex PCR, while TCRdb's copy carries only in-frame clones and drops some. The data hold 35,000 to 55,000 clones, with roughly nine tenths observed a single time. The specimen sequenced was peripheral blood. Receptor source: a man aged 65 to 85 with active COVID-19.

The chain joins TRBV6-2 or TRBV6-3 to TRBJ2-1; 9 positions match TRBD1. The V segment lost 6 bases and the J segment 8 bases; nucleotides outside the gene matches: 11. Germline-derived CDR1 and CDR2 are MNHEY and SVGEGT. The CDR3 totals 15 residues. This CDR3 is CASSSGTGLIHEQFF. The DNA of the CDR3 is TGTGCCAGCAGCTCCGGGACAGGGTTAATCCATGAGCAGTTCTTC.

The chain couples TRBV19 to TRBJ1-1; D call uncertain. Trimming cost V 1 base and J 2 bases, with 11 bases left between them. This CDR3 is built from 15 residues. Germline V lookup: CDR1 LNHDA, CDR2 SQIVND (reference sequence). DNA for the CDR3: TGTGCCAGTAGTATAGTTGCAGGCGCAAACACTGAAGCTTTCTTT. Amino acid sequence: CASSIVAGANTEAFF.

J is TRBJ2-3 and V is TRBV5-1; TRBD2 aligns across 8 bases. Germline V gene data show CDR1 as SGHRS and CDR2 as YFSETQ. CDR3 length equals 15 residues. Unmatched junction bases numbered 6, after V lost 1 base and J lost 5 bases. The CDR3 loop is CASSLSGLAGDTQYF. The CDR3 DNA follows: TGCGCCAGCAGCTTGAGTGGACTAGCAGGAGATACGCAGTATTTT. Full variable domain (missing parts from reference TRBV5-1 and TRBJ2-3): KAGVTQTPRYLIKTRGQQVTLSCSPISGHRSVSWYQQTPGQGLQFLFEYFSETQRNKGNFPGRFSGRQFSNSRSEMNVSTLELGDSALYLCASSLSGLAGDTQYFGPGTRLTVL.

This clone showed up just once. J is TRBJ1-1 and V is TRBV18; D possibly corresponds to TRBD1 (6 bases). Germline V gene sequence: CDR1 KGHSH, CDR2 LQKENI. V was cut by 2 bases and J by 1 base, with 11 bases left in between. This CDR3 comprises 15 residues. The CDR3 region has the DNA TGTGCCAGCTCACCAACCGGGACACCGAACACTGAAGCTTTCTTT. This codes for CASSPTGTPNTEAFF.

The chain combines TRBV6-2 or TRBV6-3 with TRBJ2-4; 8 bases agree with TRBD2. CDR1 is MNHEY, CDR2 SVGEGT, per germline. Trimming took 4 bases from V and 4 from J; bases not matched to a gene: 6. The CDR3 has 15 amino acids. The CDR3 nucleotides read TGTGCCAGCAGTTTTGGCGGGGGGTCGAAAAACATTCAGTACTTC. Its protein product is CASSFGGGSKNIQYF.

This chain joins TRBV27 and TRBJ1-5; D unresolved. The CDR3 is 15 residues long. Germline V CDR1 and CDR2: MNHEY, SMNVEV (reference sequence). V lost 10 bases and J lost 3, with 19 bases in between. The CDR3 reads CATPPVRSFNQPQHF. For the CDR3, the DNA is TGTGCCACCCCCCCCGTTCGGTCCTTCAATCAGCCCCAGCATTTT.

This clone was seen only once. The CDR3 here is CASSIPTQGSGNTIYF. CDR3 bases: TGTGCCAGTAGTATCCCTACACAGGGCTCTGGAAACACCATATATTTT. V is TRBV19 and J is TRBJ1-3, with D possibly matching TRBD1 (6 bases). Deletions cut 3 bases from V and 0 bases from J, with 12 bases between. CDR3 length: 16 amino acids. Per the germline V gene, CDR1 is LNHDA and CDR2 is SQIVND (reference sequence).

This clone showed up just once. This chain joins TRBV6-1 and TRBJ2-5; D unclear. This CDR3 has 14 amino acids. Per germline, CDR1 MNHNS and CDR2 SASEGT. Trimming took 3 bases from V and 6 from J, leaving 14 bases between them. The CDR3 spells CASSDPNSVQTQYF. Written as DNA, the CDR3 is TGTGCCAGCAGTGACCCCAATTCGGTGCAGACCCAGTACTTC.

This clone has a single count. As DNA, the CDR3 is TGCGCCAGCAGCCAAGAAGAAGGCGGACAGGGGATGAAGGGCTACACCTTC. Translated: CASSQEEGGQGMKGYTF. V and J are TRBV4-1 and TRBJ1-2, with TRBD1 matching over 9 bases. The CDR3 length is 17 residues. The V gene's germline CDR1 is MGHRA and CDR2 YSYEKL. The J segment lost 8 bases and the V segment lost 0 bases, leaving 13 bases of the junction unmatched.

The CDR3 DNA follows: TGCGCCAGCAGCTTGGATGCGGGGAGGGGCTACACCTTC. This translates into CASSLDAGRGYTF. This chain connects TRBV5-1 to TRBJ1-2, with no clear D. Germline V gene lookup returns CDR1 SGHRS and CDR2 YFSETQ. Between the trimmed V and J ends, which lost 0 bases and 8 bases, there was a span of 11 bases. The CDR3 spans 13 residues.

This chain uses TRBV20-1 with TRBJ2-1; D gene ambiguous. The length of the CDR3 is 11 residues. With 2 bases removed from V and 10 bases from J, the gap between germline ends came to 9 bases. Per germline, CDR1 DFQATT and CDR2 SNEGSKA (reference sequence). The CDR3 sequence is CSARYGPEQFF. CDR3 sequence (DNA): TGCAGTGCTAGATACGGTCCAGAGCAGTTCTTC.

This sequence joins TRBV7-2 and TRBJ1-4; a possible D gene is TRBD1 (5 bases). Trimming took 5 bases from V and 1 from J, leaving 11 bases between them. In germline, CDR1 is SGHTA, CDR2 FQGNSA. The CDR3 has 15 amino acids. CDR3 DNA sequence: TGTGCCAGCAGCATTGCAGGGCAAACTAATGAAAAACTGTTTTTT. Protein: CASSIAGQTNEKLFF.

The chain recombines TRBV6-6 with TRBJ2-4, with a weak D call TRBD1 (6 bases). The germline V gene encodes CDR1 MNHNY and CDR2 SVGAGI (reference sequence). With 9 bases removed from V and 2 bases from J, the gap between germline ends came to 14 bases. CDR3 size: 14 residues. In DNA, the CDR3 is TGTGCCAGTTCGAACCAGGGGACCAAAAACATTCAGTACTTC. Protein product: CASSNQGTKNIQYF.

V is TRBV7-9 and J is TRBJ1-1; 9 bases align to TRBD1. The CDR3 has 17 amino acids. Per germline, CDR1 SEHNR and CDR2 FQNEAQ (reference sequence). V shed 4 bases, J shed 1 base, and the junction held 10 bases outside the gene matches. The CDR3 sequence: CASSYTGTGNRNTEAFF. The CDR3 DNA sequence: TGTGCCAGCAGCTACACCGGGACAGGGAACAGGAACACTGAAGCTTTCTTT.

The rearrangement uses TRBV6-5 and TRBJ2-1; tentatively, D is TRBD1 (5 bases). Germline assignment: CDR1 MNHEY and CDR2 SVGAGI. This CDR3 has 13 residues. V was trimmed by 6 bases and J by 5 bases, leaving 11 bases between them. Here the CDR3 DNA reads TGTGCCAGCAGCAGGGTTCTCAACAATGAGCAGTTCTTC. Translated, it gives CASSRVLNNEQFF.

CDR3 region: CASSYRQGPYEQYF. For the CDR3, the DNA is TGCGCCAGCAGCTATAGACAGGGCCCCTACGAGCAGTACTTC. This chain links TRBV5-1 with TRBJ2-7; TRBD1 agrees at 7 bases. CDR3 length: 14 amino acids. V dropped 3 bases and J dropped 2; count of bases not matched to a gene: 5. Germline V lookup: CDR1 SGHRS, CDR2 YFSETQ.

This clone was picked up one time. J is TRBJ2-1 and V is TRBV10-1; 12 nucleotides align to TRBD2. The CDR3 runs to 17 residues. J lost 7 bases, V lost 3 bases, and 10 bases had no gene match. Germline CDR1 is WNHNN and CDR2 is SYGVQD (reference sequence). The CDR3 DNA is TGCGCCAGCAGTGACCCTTCTGGACTAGCGGGGAATAATGAGCAGTTCTTC. Translating it yields CASSDPSGLAGNNEQFF.

The chain carries TRBV5-1 and TRBJ2-2; D not resolved. The V end lost 0 bases, the J end lost 4 bases, and 13 bases lay between the germline ends. This CDR3 spans 16 amino acids. Germline V lookup: CDR1 SGHRS, CDR2 YFSETQ. CDR3 DNA: TGCGCCAGCAGCTTGGTGAGCACTCCGGGCACCGGGGAGCTGTTTTTT. Encoded protein: CASSLVSTPGTGELFF.

This sequence joins TRBV7-6 and TRBJ1-6; D is possibly TRBD1 (5 bases). The V and J ends lost 0 bases and 6 bases respectively, with 12 bases between them. The CDR3 has 16 amino acids. Looked up from germline, CDR1 is SGHVS and CDR2 is FNYEAQ. The CDR3 bases are TGTGCCAGCAGCTTAGCGGCCGGTCAGGGTAATTCACCCCTCCACTTT. Its protein is CASSLAAGQGNSPLHF.

The chain carries TRBV19 and TRBJ2-2; possibly TRBD1 for D (6 bases). V was trimmed by 3 bases and J by 1 base, leaving 6 bases between them. CDR3 size: 14 residues. Germline V gene data show CDR1 as LNHDA and CDR2 as SQIVND (reference sequence). CDR3 coding DNA: TGTGCCAGTAGTATGACAGGGAACACCGGGGAGCTGTTTTTT. This sequence encodes CASSMTGNTGELFF.

In this sample, this clone turned up once. J is TRBJ2-3 and V is TRBV2, with unresolved D. CDR3 length: 14 amino acids. With 4 bases removed from V and 1 base from J, the gap between germline ends came to 9 bases. Germline V lookup: CDR1 SNHLY, CDR2 FYNNEI. In nucleotides, the CDR3 is TGTGCCAGCAGTGCGGTGGGCGGCACAGATACGCAGTATTTT. Its translation: CASSAVGGTDTQYF.

The chain employs TRBV6-5 and TRBJ1-2; tentative D call: TRBD1 (5 bases). Germline V CDR1 and CDR2: MNHEY, SVGAGI. The CDR3 extends over 14 amino acids. V was trimmed by 7 bases and J by 3 bases, leaving 15 bases between them. CDR3 amino acids: CASTRGGEDYGYTF. CDR3 in DNA: TGTGCCAGCACCCGGGGAGGGGAAGACTATGGCTACACCTTC.

This clone has just one count. J is TRBJ1-2 and V is TRBV6-5; 7 nucleotides agree with TRBD1. Trimming took 6 bases from V and 4 from J; bases not matched to a gene: 11. This CDR3 has 15 amino acids. CDR1 MNHEY and CDR2 SVGAGI come from the germline V gene. CDR3 amino acids: CASSYTTGQPYGYTF. The CDR3 DNA follows: TGTGCCAGCAGCTATACAACGGGACAGCCCTATGGCTACACCTTC.

The chain recombines TRBV19 with TRBJ1-1; TRBD1 is a possible D gene (5 bases). The CDR3 is made up of 16 amino acids. The V gene's germline CDR1 is LNHDA and CDR2 SQIVND (reference sequence). V gave up 2 bases and J gave up 0 bases, with 13 bases separating them. CDR3 residues: CASSIPPAGMNTEAFF. CDR3 DNA: TGTGCCAGTAGTATACCCCCTGCAGGGATGAACACTGAAGCTTTCTTT.

This chain joins TRBV7-3 and TRBJ2-7; 8 bases agree with TRBD2. The germline V gene has CDR1 SGHTA and CDR2 FQGTGA. Losses at the gene ends were 0 bases for V and 3 bases for J; bases not matched to a gene: 4. The length of the CDR3 is 15 residues. The CDR3 DNA sequence: TGTGCCAGCAGCTTAACCGGGGGGGTCGGCTACGAGCAGTACTTC. Translation: CASSLTGGVGYEQYF.

The chain recombines TRBV29-1 with TRBJ2-3; D is possibly TRBD1 (5 bases). The CDR3 contains 12 residues. Germline V gives CDR1 SQVTM, CDR2 ANQGSEA. With 7 bases removed from V and 4 bases from J, the gap between germline ends came to 12 bases. The CDR3 reads CSAARGPDTQYF. CDR3 bases: TGCAGCGCAGCAAGGGGTCCAGATACGCAGTATTTT.

This chain joins TRBV6-2 or TRBV6-3 and TRBJ2-7; the D gene is possibly TRBD2 (7 bases). Germline CDR1 is MNHEY and CDR2 is SVGEGT. V lost 2 bases, J lost 7 bases, and 18 bases lay in between. This CDR3 is built from 15 residues. CDR3 protein: CASSYGGATPGEQYF. CDR3 in DNA: TGTGCCAGCAGTTACGGGGGGGCCACCCCAGGAGAGCAGTACTTC.